This T cell receptor (beta chain) was obtained from a study of a mutant IDH1 vaccine in newly diagnosed glioma. Study as a whole: Patients were started on vaccination 4-6 weeks after radiotherapy alone, or with temozolomide cycles. Patients under treatment included roughly 60% males and approximately 38% females and had a mean age of around 40 years. Before enrollment, patients got radiotherapy alone, temozolomide alone, or mostly the combination.

Libraries were prepared by immunoSEQ multiplex PCR; TCRdb keeps only in-frame clonotypes and omits some of them. Here the sample spans almost 85,000 clones, about 82% being singletons. Stated time point: week 23, last vaccination. Each dose delivered 300 ug of mutant IDH1 20-mer peptide subcutaneously with imiquimod. The astrocytomas were IDH1-mutant, ATRX-negative, and WHO grade 3 or 4. The trim removed 2 bases at V and 5 bases at J, leaving 4 bases unmatched. Germline-derived CDR1 and CDR2 are SGDLS and YYNGEE. The CDR3 loop spans 16 amino acids. Worth noting for this clone: The antigen remains undetermined.

J is TRBJ2-5 and V is TRBV9, with TRBD2 identical over 15 bases. The input for sequencing was PBMCs, taken from a glioma patient whose treatment included an IDH1 peptide vaccine. This TCR was sampled from a young man with glioma. Some clones in this sample may be carry-over from other donors' samples. Here the CDR3 reads CASSVGTSGGLETQYF. The CDR3 nucleotides read TGTGCCAGCAGCGTTGGGACTAGCGGGGGGCTCGAGACCCAGTACTTC.